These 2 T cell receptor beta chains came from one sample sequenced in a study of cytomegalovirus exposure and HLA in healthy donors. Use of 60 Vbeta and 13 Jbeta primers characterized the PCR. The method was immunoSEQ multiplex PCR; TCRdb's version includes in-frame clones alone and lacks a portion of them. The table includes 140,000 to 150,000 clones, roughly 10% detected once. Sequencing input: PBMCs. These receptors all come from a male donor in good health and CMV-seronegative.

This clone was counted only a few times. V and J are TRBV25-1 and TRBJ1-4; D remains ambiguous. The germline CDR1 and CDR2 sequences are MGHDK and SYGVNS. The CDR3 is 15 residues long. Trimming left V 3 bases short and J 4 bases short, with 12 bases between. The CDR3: CASSDFRIGNEKLFF. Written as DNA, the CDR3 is TGTGCCAGCAGTGATTTCAGGATTGGTAATGAAAAACTGTTTTTT. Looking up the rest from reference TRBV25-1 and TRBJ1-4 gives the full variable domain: EADIYQTPRYLVIGTGKKITLECSQTMGHDKMYWYQQDPGMELHLIHYSYGVNSTEKGDLSSESTVSRIRTEHFPLTLESARPSHTSQYLCASSDFRIGNEKLFFGSGTQLSVL.

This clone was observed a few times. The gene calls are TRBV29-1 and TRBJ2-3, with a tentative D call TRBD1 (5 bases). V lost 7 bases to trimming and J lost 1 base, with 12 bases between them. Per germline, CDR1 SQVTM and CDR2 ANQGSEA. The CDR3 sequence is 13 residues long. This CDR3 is CSACRVGTDTQYF. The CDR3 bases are TGCAGCGCCTGCAGGGTTGGCACAGATACGCAGTATTTT.